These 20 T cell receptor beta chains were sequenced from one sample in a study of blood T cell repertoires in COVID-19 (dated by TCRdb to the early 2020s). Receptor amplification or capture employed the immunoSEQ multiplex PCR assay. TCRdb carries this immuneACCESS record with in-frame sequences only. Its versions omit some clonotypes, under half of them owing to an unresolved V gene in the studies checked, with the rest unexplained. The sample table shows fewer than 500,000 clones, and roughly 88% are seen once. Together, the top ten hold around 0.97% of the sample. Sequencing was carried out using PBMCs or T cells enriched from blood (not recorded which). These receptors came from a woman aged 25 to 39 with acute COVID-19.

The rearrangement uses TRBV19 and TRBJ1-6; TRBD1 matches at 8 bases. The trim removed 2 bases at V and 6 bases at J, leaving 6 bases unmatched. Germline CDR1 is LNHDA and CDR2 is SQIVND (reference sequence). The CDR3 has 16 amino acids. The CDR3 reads CASSILSGTGNSPLHF. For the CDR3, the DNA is TGTGCCAGTAGTATACTTTCCGGGACAGGTAATTCACCCCTCCACTTT. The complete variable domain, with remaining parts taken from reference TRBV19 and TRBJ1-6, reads DGGITQSPKYLFRKEGQNVTLSCEQNLNHDAMYWYRQDPGQGLRLIYYSQIVNDFQKGDIAEGYSVSREKKESFPLTVTSAQKNPTAFYLCASSILSGTGNSPLHFGNGTRLTVT.

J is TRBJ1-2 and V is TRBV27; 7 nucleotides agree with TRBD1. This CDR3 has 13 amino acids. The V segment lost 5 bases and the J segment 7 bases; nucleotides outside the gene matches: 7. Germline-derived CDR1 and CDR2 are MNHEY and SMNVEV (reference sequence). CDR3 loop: CASSNDRVLGYTF. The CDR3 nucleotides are TGTGCCAGCAGTAACGACAGGGTTCTTGGCTACACCTTC.

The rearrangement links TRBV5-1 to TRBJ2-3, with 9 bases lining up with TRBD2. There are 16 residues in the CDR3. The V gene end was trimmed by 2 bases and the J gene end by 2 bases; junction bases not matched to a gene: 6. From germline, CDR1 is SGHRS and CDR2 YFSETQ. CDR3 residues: CASSFLAGGATDTQYF. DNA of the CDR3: TGCGCCAGCAGCTTTCTTGCGGGGGGGGCCACAGATACGCAGTATTTT.

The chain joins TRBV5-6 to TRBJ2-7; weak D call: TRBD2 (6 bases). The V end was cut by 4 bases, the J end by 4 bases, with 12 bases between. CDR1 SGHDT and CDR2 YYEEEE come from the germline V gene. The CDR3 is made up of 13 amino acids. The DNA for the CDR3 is TGTGCCAGCAGCCCTTTCGGGAGTTACGAGCAGTACTTC. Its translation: CASSPFGSYEQYF.

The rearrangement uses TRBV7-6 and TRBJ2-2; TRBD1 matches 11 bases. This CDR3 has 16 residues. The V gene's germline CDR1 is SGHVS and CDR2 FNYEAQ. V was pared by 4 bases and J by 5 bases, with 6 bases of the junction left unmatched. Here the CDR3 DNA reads TGTGCCAGCAGCTCGTGGGGACAGGGGGAAACCGGGGAGCTGTTTTTT. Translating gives CASSSWGQGETGELFF.

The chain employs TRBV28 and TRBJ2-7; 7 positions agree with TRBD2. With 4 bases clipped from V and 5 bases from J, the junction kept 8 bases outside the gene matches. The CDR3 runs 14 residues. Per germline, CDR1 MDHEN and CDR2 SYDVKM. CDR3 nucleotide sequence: TGTGCCAGCAGTTGGTTGGGAGGGGCGCACGAGCAGTACTTC. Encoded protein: CASSWLGGAHEQYF.

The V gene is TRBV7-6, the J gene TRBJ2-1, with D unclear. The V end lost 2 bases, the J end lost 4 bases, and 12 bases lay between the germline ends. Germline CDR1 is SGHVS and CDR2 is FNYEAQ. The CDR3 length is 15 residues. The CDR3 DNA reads TGTGCCAGCAGCTTAACGGCTAGTAAATACAATGAGCAGTTCTTC. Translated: CASSLTASKYNEQFF.

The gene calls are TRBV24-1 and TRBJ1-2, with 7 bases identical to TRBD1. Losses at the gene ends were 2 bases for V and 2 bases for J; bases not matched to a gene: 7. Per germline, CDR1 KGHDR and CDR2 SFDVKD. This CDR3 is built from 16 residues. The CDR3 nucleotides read TGTGCCACCAGTGATTCCGGGACAGCGTCAAACTATGGCTACACCTTC. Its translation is CATSDSGTASNYGYTF.

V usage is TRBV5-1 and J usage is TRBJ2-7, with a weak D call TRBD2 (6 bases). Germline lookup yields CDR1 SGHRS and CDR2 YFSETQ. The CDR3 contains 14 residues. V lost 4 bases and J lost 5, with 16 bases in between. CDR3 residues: CASSPRDFQNEQYF. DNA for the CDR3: TGCGCCAGCAGCCCCCGGGACTTTCAGAACGAGCAGTACTTC.

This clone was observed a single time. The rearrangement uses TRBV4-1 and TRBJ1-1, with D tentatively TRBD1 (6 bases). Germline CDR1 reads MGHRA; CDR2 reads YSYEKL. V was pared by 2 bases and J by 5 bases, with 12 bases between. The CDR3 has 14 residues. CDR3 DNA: TGCGCCAGCAGCCAAAGGGGGGGCCGGACTGAAGCTTTCTTT. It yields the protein CASSQRGGRTEAFF.

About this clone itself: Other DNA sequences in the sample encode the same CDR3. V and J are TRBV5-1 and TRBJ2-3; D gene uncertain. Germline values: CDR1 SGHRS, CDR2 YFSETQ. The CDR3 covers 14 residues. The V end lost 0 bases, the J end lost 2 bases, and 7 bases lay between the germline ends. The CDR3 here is CASSLGGDTDTQYF. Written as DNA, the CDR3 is TGCGCCAGCAGCTTGGGCGGAGACACAGATACGCAGTATTTT.

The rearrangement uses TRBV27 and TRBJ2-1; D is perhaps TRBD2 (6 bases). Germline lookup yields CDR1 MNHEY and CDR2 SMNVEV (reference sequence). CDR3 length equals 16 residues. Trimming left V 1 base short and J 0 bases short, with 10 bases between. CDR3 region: CASSLFGGSSYNEQFF. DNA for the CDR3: TGTGCCAGCAGTTTATTTGGGGGGAGCTCCTACAATGAGCAGTTCTTC.

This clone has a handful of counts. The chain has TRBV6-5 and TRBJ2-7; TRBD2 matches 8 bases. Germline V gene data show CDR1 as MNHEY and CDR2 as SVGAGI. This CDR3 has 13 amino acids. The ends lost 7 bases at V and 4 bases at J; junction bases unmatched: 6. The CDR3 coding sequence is TGTGCCAGCATTATCGGGGGGGGGTACGAGCAGTACTTC. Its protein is CASIIGGGYEQYF.

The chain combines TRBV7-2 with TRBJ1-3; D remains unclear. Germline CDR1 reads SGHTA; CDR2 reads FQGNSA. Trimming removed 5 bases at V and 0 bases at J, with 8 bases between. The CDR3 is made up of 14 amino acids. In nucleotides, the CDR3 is TGTGCCAGCAGCCCTTCGAGCTCTGGAAACACCATATATTTT. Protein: CASSPSSSGNTIYF.

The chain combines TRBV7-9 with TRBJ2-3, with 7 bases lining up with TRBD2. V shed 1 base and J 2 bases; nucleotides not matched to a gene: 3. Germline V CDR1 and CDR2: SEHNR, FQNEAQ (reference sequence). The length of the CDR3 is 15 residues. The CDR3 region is CASSLVLADTDTQYF. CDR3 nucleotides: TGTGCCAGCAGCTTAGTTCTAGCGGACACAGATACGCAGTATTTT.

For the CDR3, the DNA is TGTGCCACTCGCCTCGACTCTTACAATGAGCAGTTCTTC. Translating it yields CATRLDSYNEQFF. The V gene is TRBV10-3, the J gene TRBJ2-1; D uncertain. V was trimmed by 10 bases and J by 4 bases, leaving 14 bases between them. The CDR3 length is 13 residues. In germline, CDR1 is ENHRY, CDR2 SYGVKD.

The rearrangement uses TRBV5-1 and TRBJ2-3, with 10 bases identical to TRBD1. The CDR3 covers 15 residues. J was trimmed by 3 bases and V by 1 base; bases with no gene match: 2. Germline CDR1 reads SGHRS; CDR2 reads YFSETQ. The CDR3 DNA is TGCGCCAGCAGCTTGCGGACAGGGGGGACAGATACGCAGTATTTT. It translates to CASSLRTGGTDTQYF.

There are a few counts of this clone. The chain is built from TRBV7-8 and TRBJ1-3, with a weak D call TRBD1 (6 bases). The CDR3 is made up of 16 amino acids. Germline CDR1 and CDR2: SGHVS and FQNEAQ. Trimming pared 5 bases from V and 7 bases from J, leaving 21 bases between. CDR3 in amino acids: CASSEQSTGNANTIYF. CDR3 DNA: TGTGCCAGCAGCGAACAATCTACAGGGAATGCTAACACCATATATTTT.

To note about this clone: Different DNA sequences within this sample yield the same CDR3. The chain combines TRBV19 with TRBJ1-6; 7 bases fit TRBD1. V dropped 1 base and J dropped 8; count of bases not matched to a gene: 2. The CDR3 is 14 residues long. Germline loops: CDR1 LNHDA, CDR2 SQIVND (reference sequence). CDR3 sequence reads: CASSIGQGYSPLHF. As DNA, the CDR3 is TGTGCCAGTAGTATAGGACAGGGCTATTCACCCCTCCACTTT.

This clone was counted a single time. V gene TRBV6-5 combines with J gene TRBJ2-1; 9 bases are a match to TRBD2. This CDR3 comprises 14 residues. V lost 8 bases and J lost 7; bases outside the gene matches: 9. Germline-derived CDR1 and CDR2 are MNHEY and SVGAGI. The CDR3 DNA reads TGTGCCAGCGAGGCGGGGGGGCTGGGGAATGAGCAGTTCTTC. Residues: CASEAGGLGNEQFF.